This T cell receptor beta chain was obtained from a study of molecular identifiers for immune sequencing clone quantification. About this clonotype: Possible read error: a much larger clone is one base away.

Naive CD8 sequencing libraries were generated from around 18,000 to 910,000 sorted cells, with 10%, 30% or 50% RNA as input. Germline V gene data show CDR1 as LGHNA and CDR2 as YSLEER. CDR3 length equals 15 residues. Each CDR3 protein gets one entry after TCRdb re-called the PCR reads with MiXCR. This sample has approximately 630,000 distinct CDR3 sequences; over 25% occur once, and the top ten carry about 0.73%. The clonotype originates from a human donor in good health. Some libraries in this study had Jurkat cell RNA spiked in. The sequenced sample consisted of naive CD8+ T cells from blood, with Jurkat cell RNA spiked in. Documented subset: FACS-sorted CD8+CD4-CCR7+CD45RA+ naive T cells. The chain carries TRBV4-3 and TRBJ1-2, with D possibly matching TRBD1 (5 bases). In nucleotides, the CDR3 is TGCACCAGCAGCCAAGAGGACACTCGAAACTATGGCTACACCTTC. Translating gives CTSSQEDTRNYGYTF.